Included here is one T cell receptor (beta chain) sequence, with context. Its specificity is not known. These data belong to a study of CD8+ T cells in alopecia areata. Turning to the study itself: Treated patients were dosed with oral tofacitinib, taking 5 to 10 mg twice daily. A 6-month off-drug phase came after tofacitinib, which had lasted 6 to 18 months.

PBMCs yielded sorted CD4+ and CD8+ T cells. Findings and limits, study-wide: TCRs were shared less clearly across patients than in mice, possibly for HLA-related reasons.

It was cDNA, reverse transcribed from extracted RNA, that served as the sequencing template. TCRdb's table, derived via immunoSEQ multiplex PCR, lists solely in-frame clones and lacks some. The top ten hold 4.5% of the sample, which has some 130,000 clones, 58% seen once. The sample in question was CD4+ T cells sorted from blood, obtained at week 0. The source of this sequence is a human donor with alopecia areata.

The CDR3 DNA sequence: TGTGCCAGCAGAGAGGACAGTAGGCAAGAGCAGTACTTC. Protein product: CASREDSRQEQYF. The chain recombines TRBV2 with TRBJ2-7; a weak D match, TRBD1 (6 bases). CDR1 is SNHLY, CDR2 FYNNEI, per germline. V was cut by 6 bases and J by 7 bases, with 16 bases left in between. The CDR3 contains 13 residues.